This T cell receptor beta chain was found in a study of T cells in Graves' hyperthyroidism and ophthalmopathy. This clonotype occurred once. The V gene's germline CDR1 is MDHEN and CDR2 SYDVKM. The CDR3 is 14 amino acids. The ends were cut back, 2 bases at V and 1 base at J, with 8 bases in the middle. There were TCR beta CDR3 regions amplified from RNA transcripts. HTBI primers were employed in a first-round RT-PCR of the TCR CDR3. TCRdb recomputed calls from the multiplex PCR reads with MiXCR, one row per CDR3 protein. The sample lists about 380,000 distinct CDR3 sequences, less than 20% occurring once.

The sequencing sample was made of blood. The chain couples TRBV28 to TRBJ1-1; D unresolved. This TCR was recovered from a young man with Graves' ophthalmopathy. The CDR3 loop reads CASSLTRQNTEAFF. The CDR3 nucleotides read TGTGCCAGCAGTTTAACCCGACAGAACACTGAAGCTTTCTTT.